The source of this TCR beta chain is a study of cytomegalovirus exposure and HLA in healthy donors. Study outcomes and limitations: Accurate HLA-A and HLA-B prediction from TCR beta sequences was reported for most subjects. Among TCR sequences, most were rare, though some public TCRs appeared in many donors.

The PCR employed 60 Vbeta primers together with 13 Jbeta primers. TCRdb's table, derived via immunoSEQ multiplex PCR, lists solely in-frame clones and lacks some. Among roughly 180,000 clones, about 68% were seen once, and the ten largest hold around 2.6%. Turning to this clone: What it recognizes is unknown.

This CDR3 has 16 residues. V was clipped by 5 bases and J by 6 bases, with 22 bases between them. Germline V gives CDR1 SGHTA, CDR2 FQGNSA. V usage is TRBV7-2 and J usage is TRBJ2-5; tentatively, D is TRBD2 (5 bases). This sequence originates from a female donor in good health and CMV-seronegative. Sequencing input: PBMCs. The CDR3 is CASSPARAGSGQTQYF. In DNA, the CDR3 is TGTGCCAGCAGCCCAGCGAGGGCTGGGAGCGGCCAGACCCAGTACTTC.